This is a list of T cell receptor beta chains from one sample in a study of T cells in tuberculosis. Repertoires were generated with immunoSEQ multiplex PCR, while TCRdb's copy carries only in-frame clones and drops some. This sample carries some 30,000 clones, nearly 90% of them seen once, and the ten largest clones take roughly 5.4%. The specimen was PBMCs, collected at tuberculosis diagnosis. The receptors originated from an adult with tuberculosis. Each CDR3 is given without its conserved first and last residue.

j_call v_call cdr3_aa
TRBJ2-1 TRBV10-3 AISEGRGSKF
TRBJ1-2 TRBV19 ASSLGQGLGGYT
TRBJ1-5 TRBV2 ASRGGAGSLSNQPQH
TRBJ1-1 TRBV28 ASREGGRSTEAF
TRBJ1-3 TRBV28 ASGQQGGVLN
TRBJ2-7 TRBV9 ASSAGAGTGSFSYEQY
TRBJ1-5 TRBV29-1 SVGGGYNQPQH
TRBJ2-1 TRBV5-4 ASTLGAGLAGYNEQF
TRBJ1-2 TRBV6-1 ASSEPGDSYGYT
TRBJ1-3 TRBV15 ATSSEPLGNTIY
TRBJ2-5 TRBV18 ASSPPVGEETQY
TRBJ2-2 TRBV4-3 ASSRLTRSGELF
TRBJ2-5 TRBV5-4 ASSQVGTGQETQY
TRBJ2-7 TRBV30 ALQGPPGEQY
TRBJ2-7 TRBV6-1 ASIGQGLGEQY
TRBJ2-7 TRBV2 ASSGGRGGEQY
TRBJ2-7 TRBV5-1 ASSLGTGEQY
TRBJ1-2 TRBV2 ASRERERGYGYT
TRBJ1-6 TRBV6-5 ASRLLNSPLH
TRBJ1-2 TRBV4-3 ASSQDRRVSAGYT
TRBJ1-1 TRBV30 AWTAAPRDRATEAF
TRBJ1-3 TRBV28 ASRTGFSGNTIY
TRBJ2-1 TRBV5-6 ASSLFSEQF
TRBJ1-6 TRBV27 ASSQLPGQYNSPLH
TRBJ2-1 TRBV30 AWSVVAGVGNEQF
TRBJ2-1 TRBV5-1 ASSLVRTGRNEQF
TRBJ2-3 TRBV29-1 SVAATGRDTQY
TRBJ2-1 TRBV5-1 ASSFGLSANEQF
TRBJ2-1 TRBV10-1 ASTSGGRIF